The 30 T cell receptor beta chains below were found in one sample sequenced in a study of blood T cells in healthy people across ages. For the second PCR, which ran for roughly 7 to 11 cycles, a sample-barcoded 5' primer and a J-beta primer mix were used. TCRdb called the 5' RACE reads again in MiXCR, with one record for every CDR3 protein. The sample lists 890,000 or so distinct CDR3 sequences, 55% to 65% occurring once. The sample consisted of blood. The receptors shown here come from a young man in good health.

This clonotype was observed a few times. This chain uses TRBV29-1 with TRBJ2-7; the match to TRBD1 covers 9 bases. The CDR3 is 12 amino acids. The junction had 4 bases not matched to a gene; V was cut back by 7 bases and J by 3 bases. CDR1 is SQVTM, CDR2 ANQGSEA, per germline. The CDR3 coding sequence is TGCAGCGCGGGACAGGGTTACTACGAGCAGTACTTC. It encodes CSAGQGYYEQYF.

The J gene is TRBJ2-2, the V gene TRBV12-3 or TRBV12-4; 12 bases are a match to TRBD2. The CDR3 totals 17 residues. Unmatched junction bases numbered 6, after V lost 7 bases and J lost 0 bases. CDR3 residues: CASTKTSGGSNTGELFF. Here the CDR3 DNA reads TGTGCCAGCACCAAGACTAGCGGGGGCTCGAACACCGGGGAGCTGTTTTTT.

The rearrangement uses TRBV3-1 and TRBJ1-2; D ambiguous. Looked up from germline, CDR1 is LGHDT and CDR2 is YNNKEL (reference sequence). The V and J ends lost 0 bases and 2 bases respectively, with 7 bases between them. This CDR3 is built from 14 residues. CDR3 residues: CASSQDGLNYGYTF. The CDR3 DNA reads TGTGCCAGCAGCCAAGACGGGCTAAACTATGGCTACACCTTC.

The V and J genes are TRBV12-3 or TRBV12-4 and TRBJ2-1, with 8 bases matching TRBD2. V was clipped by 7 bases and J by 4 bases; unmatched bases: 6. This CDR3 is built from 14 residues. CDR3 loop: CASTLGLDYNEQFF. CDR3 DNA sequence: TGTGCCAGCACCTTGGGACTAGATTACAATGAGCAGTTCTTC.

The chain employs TRBV6-2 or TRBV6-3 and TRBJ2-5, with D unclear. The V end lost 6 bases, the J end lost 3 bases, and 14 bases lay between the germline ends. This CDR3 comprises 14 residues. In germline, CDR1 is MNHEY, CDR2 SVGEGT. CDR3 bases: TGTGCCAGCAGCTACCTCGAACAGAAAGAGACCCAGTACTTC. Residues: CASSYLEQKETQYF.

The V gene is TRBV12-3 or TRBV12-4, the J gene TRBJ1-2, with 9 bases matching TRBD1. V lost 6 bases to trimming and J lost 4 bases; unmatched junction nucleotides: 9. The CDR3 loop spans 15 amino acids. CDR3 region: CASRTGQGGIYGYTF. CDR3 sequence (DNA): TGTGCCAGCAGGACGGGACAGGGAGGAATCTATGGCTACACCTTC.

This chain links TRBV5-4 with TRBJ1-5; no clear D. Trimming left V 2 bases short and J 5 bases short, with 8 bases between. The CDR3 runs to 13 residues. Germline CDR1 and CDR2: SGHNT and YYREEE (reference sequence). CDR3 sequence reads: CASSFGGDQPQHF. The CDR3 DNA is TGTGCCAGCAGCTTTGGCGGAGATCAGCCCCAGCATTTT.

J is TRBJ2-1 and V is TRBV20-1; 10 bases align to TRBD1. Germline trimming cut 5 bases from V and 8 bases from J; bases unmatched to any gene: 15. Germline-derived CDR1 and CDR2 are DFQATT and SNEGSKA (reference sequence). The CDR3 spans 16 residues. The CDR3 sequence is CSAGDPRQGARDEQFF. CDR3 nucleotides: TGCAGTGCTGGGGACCCAAGACAGGGGGCGAGGGATGAGCAGTTCTTC.

In this sample, this clonotype turned up a few times. This rearrangement joins TRBV5-1 to TRBJ2-5, with D unclear. The V end was cut by 4 bases, the J end by 6 bases, with 13 bases between. The germline V gene has CDR1 SGHRS and CDR2 YFSETQ. CDR3 length equals 13 residues. The CDR3 reads CASSLRGDQTQYF. In DNA form, the CDR3 reads TGCGCCAGCAGCCTCCGTGGGGATCAGACCCAGTACTTC.

This rearrangement joins TRBV12-3 or TRBV12-4 to TRBJ1-2, with 7 bases that match TRBD1. V lost 2 bases to trimming and J lost 6 bases; unmatched junction nucleotides: 9. The CDR3 sequence is 15 residues long. Written as DNA, the CDR3 is TGTGCCAGCAGTTTACAGGGGGTAATATCTAATGGCTACACCTTC. Amino acids: CASSLQGVISNGYTF.

The chain combines TRBV4-1 with TRBJ1-5, with a tentative D call TRBD1 (6 bases). There are 18 residues in the CDR3. In germline, CDR1 is MGHRA, CDR2 YSYEKL. V lost 0 bases to trimming and J lost 5 bases, with 20 bases between them. The CDR3 DNA sequence: TGCGCCAGCAGCCAAGATCGTTCGGCACAGGGCTCCCATCAGCCCCAGCATTTT. Translating it yields CASSQDRSAQGSHQPQHF.

The chain combines TRBV12-3 or TRBV12-4 with TRBJ1-6; D call uncertain. V lost 11 bases to trimming and J lost 15 bases, with 20 bases between them. The CDR3 length is 12 residues. CDR3 in DNA: TGTGCCGGCACCATTACGGGCCTAGGCCTCCACTTT. Translation: CAGTITGLGLHF.

This sequence joins TRBV4-3 and TRBJ2-7; no reliable D call. V gave up 0 bases and J gave up 3 bases, with 15 bases separating them. The CDR3 has 16 residues. Germline values: CDR1 LGHNA, CDR2 YSLEER. DNA for the CDR3: TGCGCCAGCAGCCAAGATGTAACTGGGCTCCTCTACGAGCAGTACTTC. It translates to CASSQDVTGLLYEQYF.

The chain joins TRBV4-1 to TRBJ2-7, with D perhaps TRBD1 (5 bases). CDR1 and CDR2 (germline): MGHRA, YSYEKL. This CDR3 has 17 amino acids. V gave up 0 bases and J gave up 2 bases, with 17 bases separating them. CDR3 DNA sequence: TGCGCCAGCAGCCAAGAGGAATTTTACAGGTCCCCCTACGAGCAGTACTTC. Encoded protein: CASSQEEFYRSPYEQYF.

This sequence joins TRBV11-2 and TRBJ2-3, with 8 nucleotides matching TRBD1. This CDR3 contains 16 residues. The J segment lost 4 bases and the V segment lost 2 bases, leaving 8 bases of the junction unmatched. Per the germline V gene, CDR1 is SGHAT and CDR2 is FQNNGV. The CDR3 DNA reads TGTGCCAGCAGCTTATGGGCAGGGGGCTTCGCAGATACGCAGTATTTT. The encoded protein is CASSLWAGGFADTQYF.

The chain combines TRBV7-2 with TRBJ1-2, with D possibly TRBD1 on 6 matching bases. The length of the CDR3 is 14 residues. From germline, CDR1 is SGHTA and CDR2 FQGNSA. Trimming removed 1 base at V and 4 bases at J, with 10 bases between. The CDR3 nucleotides read TGTGCCAGCAGCTTAGTTGGGGGGCGCTATGGCTACACCTTC. Amino acids: CASSLVGGRYGYTF.

This clonotype came up a few times. The J gene is TRBJ2-4, the V gene TRBV6-2 or TRBV6-3, with 7 bases matching TRBD1. The J call may be incorrect, as the DNA end agrees better with TRBJ2-7. Germline V gene data show CDR1 as MNHEY and CDR2 as SVGEGT. CDR3 length equals 14 residues. CDR3 DNA: TGTGCCAGCAGTACCGCTACAGGGGTTTACGAGCAGTACTTC. Its protein is CASSTATGVYEQYF.

The rearrangement joins TRBV3-1 to TRBJ1-2; D is perhaps TRBD1 (5 bases). The V end was cut by 0 bases, the J end by 8 bases, with 10 bases between. In germline, CDR1 is LGHDT, CDR2 YNNKEL (reference sequence). This CDR3 comprises 13 residues. The CDR3 DNA sequence: TGTGCCAGCAGCCAAGATGGGGCCCTAGGCTACACCTTC. Amino acids: CASSQDGALGYTF.

The J gene is TRBJ1-5, the V gene TRBV10-2; D call uncertain. V dropped 6 bases and J dropped 3 bases, with 6 bases sitting between them. The CDR3 is 12 residues long. In germline, CDR1 is WSHSY, CDR2 SAAADI. Written as DNA, the CDR3 is TGCGCCAGCAGGGAGACCAATCAGCCCCAGCATTTT. As protein: CASRETNQPQHF.

The gene calls are TRBV6-5 and TRBJ2-7; possible D gene TRBD2, 6 bases. The J call may be mistaken, given a closer DNA end match to TRBJ2-5. The CDR3 is 13 amino acids. Looked up from germline, CDR1 is MNHEY and CDR2 is SVGAGI. DNA of the CDR3: TGTGCCAGCAGTCCGACTAGTCCGGAGACCCAGTACTTC. It is translated as CASSPTSPETQYF.

This clonotype has more than one count but fewer than ten. The chain couples TRBV12-3 or TRBV12-4 to TRBJ2-7; TRBD1 matches at 7 bases. The CDR3 has 14 residues. After removal of 2 bases from V and 2 bases from J, the junction contained 3 bases not matched to a gene. CDR3 sequence (DNA): TGTGCCAGCAGTTTACTGACAGGGACCTACGAGCAGTACTTC. Protein: CASSLLTGTYEQYF.

The chain couples TRBV7-3 to TRBJ1-1, with TRBD1 as a possible D gene (6 bases). With 1 base removed from V and 5 bases from J, the gap between germline ends came to 26 bases. Germline CDR1 SGHTA, CDR2 FQGTGA. This CDR3 region has 19 residues. The CDR3 bases are TGTGCCAGCAGCTTAATCGCAGGGGTGGGGATTTTACTGGGAACTGAAGCTTTCTTT. Translation gives CASSLIAGVGILLGTEAFF.

V usage is TRBV15 and J usage is TRBJ2-3; tentative D call: TRBD1 (6 bases). Germline-derived CDR1 and CDR2 are LNHNV and YYDKDF (reference sequence). The CDR3 loop spans 15 amino acids. Trimming removed 3 bases at V and 2 bases at J, with 12 bases between. This CDR3 reads CATSSTRGVTDTQYF. The CDR3, as DNA: TGTGCCACCAGCAGCACCAGGGGTGTCACAGATACGCAGTATTTT.

This chain links TRBV28 with TRBJ2-6, with 10 bases lining up with TRBD1. V lost 6 bases to trimming and J lost 4 bases; unmatched junction nucleotides: 9. The CDR3 is 17 amino acids. Germline CDR1 MDHEN, CDR2 SYDVKM. CDR3 sequence (DNA): TGTGCCAGCAGAAGACGACAGGGGGCGCAGGGGGCCAACGTCCTGACTTTC. Its protein is CASRRRQGAQGANVLTF.

This clonotype was detected a few times. The rearrangement joins TRBV15 to TRBJ2-7; 7 bases agree with TRBD1. The CDR3 consists of 16 residues. Unmatched junction bases numbered 9, after V lost 0 bases and J lost 4 bases. The germline CDR1 and CDR2 sequences are LNHNV and YYDKDF (reference sequence). The CDR3 reads CATSRDGETGSYEQYF. Written as DNA, the CDR3 is TGTGCCACCAGCAGAGATGGGGAGACAGGGTCTTACGAGCAGTACTTC.

This clonotype was recorded only once. The chain has TRBV14 and TRBJ2-2; 9 bases are shared with TRBD1. With 0 bases clipped from V and 3 bases from J, the junction kept 2 bases outside the gene matches. The CDR3 is made up of 16 amino acids. CDR1 is SGHDN, CDR2 FVKESK, per germline. CDR3: CASSQERTGDTGELFF. DNA for the CDR3: TGTGCCAGCAGCCAAGAAAGGACAGGGGACACCGGGGAGCTGTTTTTT.

The chain has TRBV7-2 and TRBJ2-5; weak D call: TRBD2 (5 bases). CDR3 length equals 13 residues. V dropped 5 bases and J dropped 11 bases, with 18 bases sitting between them. Germline V gene lookup returns CDR1 SGHTA and CDR2 FQGNSA. CDR3 protein: CASSPQTIHEQYF. The CDR3 nucleotides read TGTGCCAGCAGCCCCCAGACTATCCATGAGCAGTACTTC.

This chain uses TRBV27 with TRBJ2-7, with D possibly TRBD2 on 5 matching bases. The CDR3 is 16 amino acids. The V end lost 6 bases, the J end lost 5 bases, and 23 bases lay between the germline ends. CDR1 and CDR2 (germline): MNHEY, SMNVEV (reference sequence). CDR3 sequence (DNA): TGTGCCAGCAGATTCAGAGCCGACGGGAAACTTGACGAGCAGTACTTC. This gives the protein CASRFRADGKLDEQYF.

The chain links TRBV5-1 to TRBJ2-1; 10 bases are a match to TRBD1. V was clipped by 7 bases and J by 10 bases; unmatched bases: 14. CDR3 size: 15 residues. Germline CDR1 is SGHRS and CDR2 is YFSETQ. CDR3: CASRYSGQGSWEQFF. The CDR3 coding sequence is TGCGCCAGCCGCTATTCGGGACAGGGGTCCTGGGAGCAGTTCTTC.

Remarks on this clonotype: Relative to the germline gene, one junction end is altered; a read error may explain this. V gene TRBV28 combines with J gene TRBJ1-2, with TRBD1 as a possible D gene (5 bases). The CDR3 sequence is 15 residues long. Germline V CDR1 and CDR2: MDHEN, SYDVKM. CDR3 nucleotide sequence: TGTGCCAGCAGTTTAAGTGGCAGGGAAGAAGATGGCAACACCTTC. This codes for CASSLSGREEDGNTF.